Following are 25 T cell receptor beta chains from one sample sequenced in a study of cytomegalovirus exposure and HLA in healthy donors. With 60 Vbeta and 13 Jbeta primers, the PCR was carried out. Libraries were prepared by immunoSEQ multiplex PCR; TCRdb keeps only in-frame clonotypes and omits some of them. The table records 90,000 to 110,000 clones, approximately 76% of them present only once. Sequencing used PBMCs. These TCRs come from a woman aged 45-65 years in good health and CMV-seropositive.

This chain uses TRBV5-1 with TRBJ2-5, with D maybe TRBD1 (5 bases). The CDR3 is 15 amino acids. CDR1 is SGHRS and CDR2 is YFSETQ in the germline V gene. The ends were cut back, 0 bases at V and 5 bases at J, with 14 bases in the middle. This CDR3 is CASSLAVGAEETQYF. For the CDR3, the DNA is TGCGCCAGCAGCTTGGCCGTAGGGGCGGAGGAGACCCAGTACTTC.

This rearrangement joins TRBV7-9 to TRBJ2-5; possibly TRBD2 for D (6 bases). CDR3 length equals 12 residues. Per the germline V gene, CDR1 is SEHNR and CDR2 is FQNEAQ (reference sequence). The CDR3 sequence is CSSEGLRETQYF. CDR3 DNA sequence: TGTTCCTCGGAGGGGCTGAGGGAGACCCAGTACTTC.

This chain links TRBV10-3 with TRBJ2-2; 9 bases map to TRBD2. The CDR3 is 16 amino acids. The germline V gene encodes CDR1 ENHRY and CDR2 SYGVKD. Trimming cost V 8 bases and J 5 bases; bases outside gene matches: 12. The CDR3 bases are TGTGCCATCCCCCTGGAGGGCGGGGGGGCAACCGGGGAGCTGTTTTTT. Amino acids: CAIPLEGGGATGELFF.

J is TRBJ2-7 and V is TRBV10-2, with a possible D match to TRBD1 (5 bases). Germline V gene sequence: CDR1 WSHSY, CDR2 SAAADI. The V and J ends lost 6 bases and 2 bases respectively, with 11 bases between them. The CDR3 runs 13 residues. CDR3 bases: TGCGCCAGCAGGGAAAAGACAGCCTACGAGCAGTACTTC. Protein: CASREKTAYEQYF.

This chain connects TRBV29-1 to TRBJ1-1; no firm D call. Germline CDR1 reads SQVTM; CDR2 reads ANQGSEA. The CDR3 has 13 amino acids. The germline V and J ends were trimmed by 5 bases and 5 bases, with 15 bases remaining between them. CDR3 loop: CSVSSGLGTEAFF. CDR3 bases: TGCAGCGTTTCTAGCGGGCTTGGGACTGAAGCTTTCTTT.

The chain carries TRBV7-6 and TRBJ2-1, with 8 bases fitting TRBD2. The CDR3 totals 18 residues. Looked up from germline, CDR1 is SGHVS and CDR2 is FNYEAQ. The trim removed 1 base at V and 1 base at J, leaving 9 bases unmatched. CDR3 sequence (DNA): TGTGCCAGCAGCTTAGGGGCGACGGGAGGGCCTTCCTACAATGAGCAGTTCTTC. It yields the protein CASSLGATGGPSYNEQFF. The variable domain in full, with the rest retrieved from reference TRBV7-6 and TRBJ2-1, is GAGVSQSPRYKVTKRGQDVALRCDPISGHVSLYWYRQALGQGPEFLTYFNYEAQQDKSGLPNDRFSAERPEGSISTLTIQRTEQRDSAMYRCASSLGATGGPSYNEQFFGPGTRLTVL.

The chain couples TRBV4-1 to TRBJ2-1; TRBD1 is a possible D gene (6 bases). Germline V gene data show CDR1 as MGHRA and CDR2 as YSYEKL. This CDR3 is 13 amino acids long. V lost 0 bases and J lost 8, with 8 bases in between. The CDR3 region has the DNA TGCGCCAGCAGCCAAGAAAAGGGGGATGAGCAGTTCTTC. Protein product: CASSQEKGDEQFF.

The rearrangement uses TRBV6-8 and TRBJ2-7; 12 positions agree with TRBD2. CDR3 length: 16 residues. Germline CDR1 and CDR2: MNHGY and SAAAGT. Trimming cost V 5 bases and J 5 bases; bases outside gene matches: 10. The CDR3 bases are TGTGCCAGCAGTGGGACTAGCGGGTCCGACTCTAACGAGCAGTACTTC. Translating it yields CASSGTSGSDSNEQYF.

About this clone itself: The junction departs from germline at one end; a sequencing error may be responsible. The rearrangement joins TRBV6-5 to TRBJ2-6; 7 nucleotides align to TRBD1. The CDR3 covers 15 residues. In germline, CDR1 is MNHEY, CDR2 SVGAGI. The CDR3 sequence: CASSQTGSGANGLTF. CDR3 DNA: TGTGCCAGCAGTCAGACAGGGTCTGGGGCCAACGGCCTGACTTTC.

The V and J genes are TRBV6-1 and TRBJ2-7; 11 nucleotides align to TRBD2. With 1 base clipped from V and 3 bases from J, the junction kept 2 bases outside the gene matches. Germline V gene lookup returns CDR1 MNHNS and CDR2 SASEGT. The length of the CDR3 is 15 residues. The CDR3 nucleotides are TGTGCCAGCAGTGAAGTCGGGACTAGCGGCTACGAGCAGTACTTC. Its translation: CASSEVGTSGYEQYF.

The rearrangement joins TRBV10-3 to TRBJ1-2; D may be TRBD1 (5 bases). CDR1 and CDR2 from the germline V gene are ENHRY and SYGVKD. The CDR3 covers 15 residues. Trimming left V 4 bases short and J 2 bases short, with 14 bases between. The CDR3 DNA reads as TGTGCCATCAGTGCCCCCGGGACTCGCAACTATGGCTACACCTTC. Translated: CAISAPGTRNYGYTF.

This clone has a handful of counts. CDR3 sequence (DNA): TGTGCCAGTAGTGCCCAATCCGGACAGCTTCTCTATGGCTACACCTTC. Protein: CASSAQSGQLLYGYTF. V is TRBV19 and J is TRBJ1-2; weak D call: TRBD1 (6 bases). The CDR3 totals 16 residues. Between the trimmed V and J ends, which lost 5 bases and 4 bases, there was a span of 20 bases. Germline-derived CDR1 and CDR2 are LNHDA and SQIVND (reference sequence).

The chain couples TRBV5-4 to TRBJ2-7, with D unresolved. The CDR3 length is 12 residues. From germline, CDR1 is SGHNT and CDR2 YYREEE (reference sequence). V was trimmed by 0 bases and J by 10 bases, leaving 11 bases between them. In DNA, the CDR3 is TGTGCCAGCAGCTTGGAGACAAGTAGACAGTACTTC. Its protein is CASSLETSRQYF. Full variable domain (rest looked up from reference TRBV5-4 and TRBJ2-7): ETGVTQSPTHLIKTRGQQVTLRCSSQSGHNTVSWYQQALGQGPQFIFQYYREEENGRGNFPPRFSGLQFPNYSSELNVNALELDDSALYLCASSLETSRQYFGPGTRLTVT.

This chain joins TRBV5-1 and TRBJ1-1; 7 positions agree with TRBD1. The CDR3 runs to 16 residues. Germline V gene sequence: CDR1 SGHRS, CDR2 YFSETQ. J gave up 1 base and V 3 bases, and 9 bases lay outside the gene matches. The CDR3 nucleotides read TGCGCCAGCAGCTGGGGGACAGAAGTTGGGAACACTGAAGCTTTCTTT. Translation: CASSWGTEVGNTEAFF. Full variable domain (outside the CDR3, taken from reference TRBV5-1 and TRBJ1-1): KAGVTQTPRYLIKTRGQQVTLSCSPISGHRSVSWYQQTPGQGLQFLFEYFSETQRNKGNFPGRFSGRQFSNSRSEMNVSTLELGDSALYLCASSWGTEVGNTEAFFGQGTRLTVV.

This rearrangement joins TRBV4-1 to TRBJ2-7; D might be TRBD1 (6 bases). Trimming cost V 4 bases and J 2 bases, with 9 bases left between them. CDR3 size: 13 residues. Germline V gene lookup returns CDR1 MGHRA and CDR2 YSYEKL. As DNA, the CDR3 is TGCGCCAGCAGCCCCCGGGACACCTACGAGCAGTACTTC. This sequence encodes CASSPRDTYEQYF.

This rearrangement joins TRBV6-4 to TRBJ1-2; D gene unclear. V dropped 9 bases and J dropped 0 bases, with 11 bases sitting between them. This CDR3 is built from 13 residues. Germline-derived CDR1 and CDR2 are MRHNA and SNTAGT. This CDR3 is CARPSEANYGYTF. CDR3 nucleotides: TGTGCCAGACCGTCAGAAGCTAACTATGGCTACACCTTC.

V is TRBV2 and J is TRBJ1-6; a possible D gene is TRBD1 (6 bases). Germline V gives CDR1 SNHLY, CDR2 FYNNEI. V lost 6 bases and J 6 bases, leaving 12 bases between the germline ends. CDR3 length equals 14 residues. CDR3 sequence reads: CASRKRGINSPLHF. DNA of the CDR3: TGTGCCAGCAGAAAAAGGGGGATTAATTCACCCCTCCACTTT.

The V call is TRBV5-6, the J call TRBJ1-3; D might be TRBD1 (6 bases). The CDR3 loop spans 15 amino acids. V lost 4 bases to trimming and J lost 0 bases, with 11 bases between them. In germline, CDR1 is SGHDT, CDR2 YYEEEE. The CDR3 spells CASSPTGSSGNTIYF. The CDR3, as DNA: TGTGCCAGCAGCCCGACAGGCAGCTCTGGAAACACCATATATTTT.

This clone was recorded a few times. J is TRBJ2-1 and V is TRBV21-1; the table's D call of TRBD2 was not tested on the DNA. TRBV21-1 is described as a pseudogene. The CDR3 contains 15 residues. The CDR3 nucleotides are TGTGCCAGCAGCGCCACTAGCGGGGGTTACAATGAGCAGTTCTTC. It yields the protein CASSATSGGYNEQFF.

The CDR3 reads CASSQDIRTYEQYF. The CDR3 DNA reads as TGCGCCAGCAGCCAAGATATCAGAACCTACGAGCAGTACTTC. The rearrangement uses TRBV4-3 and TRBJ2-7; D is unresolved. This CDR3 comprises 14 residues. CDR1 is LGHNA, CDR2 YSLEER, per germline. V gave up 0 bases and J gave up 2 bases, with 8 bases separating them.

The V gene is TRBV19, the J gene TRBJ1-4; the D gene is possibly TRBD1 (6 bases). Trimming cost V 5 bases and J 0 bases, with 10 bases left between them. The germline CDR1 and CDR2 sequences are LNHDA and SQIVND (reference sequence). This CDR3 is 15 amino acids long. Here the CDR3 DNA reads TGTGCCAGTAGTGACAGGAGTACAACTAATGAAAAACTGTTTTTT. Amino acids: CASSDRSTTNEKLFF.

V is TRBV6-1 and J is TRBJ2-1, with D maybe TRBD1 (5 bases). CDR1 MNHNS and CDR2 SASEGT come from the germline V gene. This CDR3 has 9 amino acids. The CDR3 sequence is CDLGAAQFF. The CDR3 region has the DNA TGTGATCTAGGGGCGGCGCAGTTCTTC.

The V and J genes are TRBV7-9 and TRBJ1-3, with TRBD1 matching over 7 bases. Trimming took 4 bases from V and 6 from J; bases not matched to a gene: 12. The CDR3 is 16 amino acids. CDR1 SEHNR and CDR2 FQNEAQ come from the germline V gene (reference sequence). The chain's CDR3 is CASSSLLTGSENTIYF. The DNA of the CDR3 is TGTGCCAGCAGCTCCCTTCTGACAGGGAGTGAAAACACCATATATTTT.

The V call is TRBV19, the J call TRBJ2-7, with TRBD1 identical over 8 bases. Germline values: CDR1 LNHDA, CDR2 SQIVND (reference sequence). Trimming removed 6 bases from V and 1 base from J; junction bases left unmatched: 8. This CDR3 has 15 amino acids. CDR3 protein: CASRSGTGGSYEQYF. The CDR3, as DNA: TGTGCCAGTAGATCCGGGACAGGCGGTTCCTACGAGCAGTACTTC.

V usage is TRBV4-1 and J usage is TRBJ2-6; D not resolved. V was trimmed by 0 bases and J by 4 bases, leaving 10 bases between them. From germline, CDR1 is MGHRA and CDR2 YSYEKL. The CDR3 runs to 16 residues. The CDR3 region is CASSQDGVSGANVLTF. The CDR3 nucleotides are TGCGCCAGCAGCCAAGATGGAGTATCCGGGGCCAACGTCCTGACTTTC.